One and the same sample provided the 25 T cell receptor beta chains below, sequenced in a study of T cell responses to AZD1222 COVID-19 vaccine. Data came from immunoSEQ multiplex PCR; TCRdb stores just in-frame clones and leaves some out. The sample has 140,000 or so clones; about 90% are singletons. The sample in question was peripheral blood, obtained on day 0 of AZD1222 vaccination. These receptors all come from an adult in good health.

This CDR3 is CASRQGYGYTF. Written as DNA, the CDR3 is TGTGCCAGCAGACAGGGCTATGGCTACACCTTC. The chain couples TRBV6-5 to TRBJ1-2, with D possibly TRBD1 on 6 matching bases. Germline CDR1 MNHEY, CDR2 SVGAGI. V was trimmed by 6 bases and J by 4 bases, leaving 6 bases between them. The CDR3 totals 11 residues.

The chain has TRBV7-9 and TRBJ2-1; no firm D call. Germline values: CDR1 SEHNR, CDR2 FQNEAQ (reference sequence). CDR3 length: 12 residues. Trimming stripped 9 bases from V and 9 bases from J, with 15 bases between. The CDR3 DNA sequence: TGTGCCAGTACGTGGGCAGGCAGTGAGCAGTTCTTC. Translated, it gives CASTWAGSEQFF.

The chain combines TRBV30 with TRBJ1-1; 8 nucleotides match TRBD1. Germline lookup yields CDR1 GTSNPN and CDR2 SVGIG (reference sequence). V trimming: 0 bases; J trimming: 0 bases; junction bases outside the gene matches: 3. The CDR3 length is 15 residues. The CDR3, as DNA: TGTGCCTGGAGTGTCAGGGGGCTCATGAACACTGAAGCTTTCTTT. Protein: CAWSVRGLMNTEAFF.

The chain joins TRBV30 to TRBJ1-2; maybe TRBD1 (5 bases). Germline V lookup: CDR1 GTSNPN, CDR2 SVGIG (reference sequence). CDR3 length: 12 residues. V lost 5 bases to trimming and J lost 5 bases, with 12 bases between them. CDR3 sequence (DNA): TGTGCCTGGCACGCTGGGGGGTATGGCTACACCTTC. Translation gives CAWHAGGYGYTF. Filled out from reference TRBV30 and TRBJ1-2, the complete variable domain reads SQTIHQWPATLVQPVGSPLSLECTVEGTSNPNLYWYRQAAGRGLQLLFYSVGIGQISSEVPQNLSASRPQDRQFILSSKKLLLSDSGFYLCAWHAGGYGYTFGSGTRLTVV.

The sample holds one count of this clone. The chain employs TRBV13 and TRBJ1-1, with TRBD1 as a possible D gene (5 bases). This CDR3 region has 13 residues. V lost 5 bases and J lost 4, with 11 bases in between. Germline CDR1 reads PRHDT; CDR2 reads FYEKMQ (reference sequence). The chain's CDR3 is CASSLNGGTEAFF. The CDR3 DNA reads as TGTGCCAGCAGCCTCAATGGGGGCACTGAAGCTTTCTTT. Full variable domain (missing parts from reference TRBV13 and TRBJ1-1): AAGVIQSPRHLIKEKRETATLKCYPIPRHDTVYWYQQGPGQDPQFLISFYEKMQSDKGSIPDRFSAQQFSDYHSELNMSSLELGDSALYFCASSLNGGTEAFFGQGTRLTVV.

CDR3: CASSSPGSLRSPLHF. The CDR3 region has the DNA TGTGCCAGCAGTTCCCCCGGGAGCCTAAGGTCACCCCTCCACTTT. The chain uses TRBV28 and TRBJ1-6, with no clear D. Deletions cut 4 bases from V and 10 bases from J, with 17 bases between. This CDR3 spans 15 amino acids. Per the germline V gene, CDR1 is MDHEN and CDR2 is SYDVKM.

J is TRBJ2-1 and V is TRBV9, with 13 bases fitting TRBD2. Germline CDR1 is SGDLS and CDR2 is YYNGEE. With V trimmed by 3 bases and J by 7 bases, 10 bases remained unmatched. The CDR3 extends over 17 amino acids. The DNA for the CDR3 is TGTGCCAGCAGCGAATACAAGGGACTAGCGGGAATGAATGAGCAGTTCTTC. This gives the protein CASSEYKGLAGMNEQFF.

The chain uses TRBV28 and TRBJ1-2; a weak D match, TRBD1 (5 bases). The ends were cut back, 3 bases at V and 2 bases at J, with 10 bases in the middle. CDR1 and CDR2 from the germline V gene are MDHEN and SYDVKM. This CDR3 spans 14 amino acids. This CDR3 is CASSLGRANYGYTF. As DNA, the CDR3 is TGTGCCAGCAGTTTGGGCAGGGCGAACTATGGCTACACCTTC.

V is TRBV7-9 and J is TRBJ1-3, with no clear D. Trimming removed 0 bases from V and 8 bases from J, with 5 bases in between. Germline CDR1 is SEHNR and CDR2 is FQNEAQ (reference sequence). This CDR3 region has 12 residues. CDR3 sequence: CASSLAPDTIYF. DNA of the CDR3: TGTGCCAGCAGCTTAGCGCCGGACACCATATATTTT. The full variable domain, its missing parts supplied by reference TRBV7-9 and TRBJ1-3, is DTGVSQNPRHKITKRGQNVTFRCDPISEHNRLYWYRQTLGQGPEFLTYFQNEAQLEKSRLLSDRFSAERPKGSFSTLEIQRTEQGDSAMYLCASSLAPDTIYFGEGSWLTVV.

The chain couples TRBV29-1 to TRBJ1-5; a weak D match, TRBD1 (6 bases). Germline lookup yields CDR1 SQVTM and CDR2 ANQGSEA. The CDR3 has 13 amino acids. The V and J ends lost 5 bases and 2 bases respectively, with 10 bases between them. Here the CDR3 DNA reads TGCAGCGTTTCACAGGGTGGCAATCAGCCCCAGCATTTT. Its protein is CSVSQGGNQPQHF.

This chain connects TRBV11-2 to TRBJ1-2; perhaps TRBD1 as D (6 bases). The germline V gene has CDR1 SGHAT and CDR2 FQNNGV. The CDR3 loop spans 15 amino acids. Trimming shortened V by 5 bases and J by 2 bases, and 15 bases separated the two germline ends. The CDR3 sequence: CASSLGQITNYGYTF. CDR3 nucleotides: TGTGCCAGCAGCCTCGGACAGATAACAAACTATGGCTACACCTTC.

The genes are TRBV27 and TRBJ2-1; 9 nucleotides match TRBD1. The germline gives CDR1 MNHEY, CDR2 SMNVEV (reference sequence). The CDR3 extends over 16 amino acids. The J segment lost 2 bases and the V segment lost 5 bases, leaving 7 bases of the junction unmatched. The CDR3 region has the DNA TGTGCCAGCAGTCCCCTGGACAGGGGCCCCTACAATGAGCAGTTCTTC. This sequence encodes CASSPLDRGPYNEQFF.

The table lists this clone with a few counts. V usage is TRBV5-6 and J usage is TRBJ1-6; D is ambiguous. The CDR3 totals 16 residues. V lost 4 bases and J 0 bases, leaving 11 bases between the germline ends. CDR1 and CDR2 (germline): SGHDT, YYEEEE. This chain's CDR3 is CASSPETGSYNSPLHF. CDR3 nucleotide sequence: TGTGCCAGCAGCCCGGAGACTGGCTCCTATAATTCACCCCTCCACTTT.

The genes are TRBV3-1 (or the pseudogene TRBV3-2) and TRBJ1-1; 9 bases agree with TRBD1. The V gene's germline CDR1 is LGHDT and CDR2 YNNKEL (reference sequence). With 4 bases clipped from V and 1 base from J, the junction kept 1 base outside the gene matches. This CDR3 contains 14 residues. The CDR3 region has the DNA TGTGCCAGCAGCCCGGGACAGGGGAACACTGAAGCTTTCTTT. This translates into CASSPGQGNTEAFF.

This chain links TRBV6-5 with TRBJ2-3, with no clear D. Trimming took off 2 bases at V and 3 bases at J, with 12 bases between the two ends. The V gene's germline CDR1 is MNHEY and CDR2 SVGAGI. This CDR3 contains 15 residues. CDR3: CASSYPSSWTDTQYF. The CDR3 DNA is TGTGCCAGCAGTTACCCTAGTAGTTGGACAGATACGCAGTATTTT.

The chain couples TRBV5-1 to TRBJ2-5; D gene ambiguous. Germline V gives CDR1 SGHRS, CDR2 YFSETQ. V shed 1 base and J shed 4 bases, with 5 bases lying between them. This CDR3 spans 12 amino acids. The CDR3 sequence is CASSLTGETQYF. CDR3 nucleotide sequence: TGCGCCAGCAGCTTGACCGGAGAGACCCAGTACTTC. Together with reference TRBV5-1 and TRBJ2-5, the CDR3 gives the full variable domain: KAGVTQTPRYLIKTRGQQVTLSCSPISGHRSVSWYQQTPGQGLQFLFEYFSETQRNKGNFPGRFSGRQFSNSRSEMNVSTLELGDSALYLCASSLTGETQYFGPGTRLLVL.

V usage is TRBV5-1 and J usage is TRBJ1-1; TRBD1 is a possible D gene (5 bases). This CDR3 is 15 amino acids long. V dropped 4 bases and J dropped 0 bases, with 13 bases sitting between them. The germline V gene encodes CDR1 SGHRS and CDR2 YFSETQ. The CDR3, as DNA: TGCGCCAGCAGCCCCGACAGCCTACTGAACACTGAAGCTTTCTTT. Residues: CASSPDSLLNTEAFF.

The chain employs TRBV5-6 and TRBJ2-2; 10 nucleotides align to TRBD1. The V gene's germline CDR1 is SGHDT and CDR2 YYEEEE. V gave up 4 bases and J gave up 5 bases; unmatched junction bases: 2. There are 14 residues in the CDR3. This CDR3 reads CASSGTGVTGELFF. CDR3 coding DNA: TGTGCCAGCAGCGGGACAGGGGTAACCGGGGAGCTGTTTTTT.

This rearrangement joins TRBV7-2 to TRBJ1-4; D remains unclear. The CDR3 is 14 amino acids. The V end was cut by 2 bases, the J end by 3 bases, with 7 bases between. Germline V gene lookup returns CDR1 SGHTA and CDR2 FQGNSA. CDR3 loop: CASSLYGANEKLFF. CDR3 bases: TGTGCCAGCAGCTTATATGGGGCTAATGAAAAACTGTTTTTT. Using reference TRBV7-2 and TRBJ1-4 for the parts outside the CDR3, the full variable domain is GAGVSQSPSNKVTEKGKDVELRCDPISGHTALYWYRQSLGQGLEFLIYFQGNSAPDKSGLPSDRFSAERTGGSVSTLTIQRTQQEDSAVYLCASSLYGANEKLFFGSGTQLSVL.

This clone was counted only a few times. The chain is built from TRBV5-6 and TRBJ1-3; D remains unclear. Germline V gene data show CDR1 as SGHDT and CDR2 as YYEEEE. Trimming cost V 3 bases and J 0 bases, with 13 bases left between them. The CDR3 length is 16 residues. The CDR3 is CASSSYGAISGNTIYF. In nucleotides, the CDR3 is TGTGCCAGCAGCTCTTACGGCGCCATCTCTGGAAACACCATATATTTT.

The gene calls are TRBV6-2 or TRBV6-3 and TRBJ1-5; TRBD1 matches at 8 bases. V gave up 6 bases and J gave up 11 bases; unmatched junction bases: 6. The germline V gene has CDR1 MNHEY and CDR2 SVGEGT. CDR3 length: 12 residues. The CDR3 DNA is TGTGCCAGCAGCCGGGGGGACAGGTCCCAGCATTTT. Its protein is CASSRGDRSQHF.

The rearrangement links TRBV30 to TRBJ1-2; TRBD1 matches 7 bases. The V gene end was trimmed by 0 bases and the J gene end by 4 bases; junction bases not matched to a gene: 2. CDR1 GTSNPN and CDR2 SVGIG come from the germline V gene (reference sequence). The CDR3 runs to 13 residues. The CDR3 DNA follows: TGTGCCTGGAGTGTACAGGGGTTCTATGGCTACACCTTC. Amino acids: CAWSVQGFYGYTF.

The rearrangement links TRBV5-4 to TRBJ1-5; D is unresolved. This CDR3 spans 9 amino acids. Looked up from germline, CDR1 is SGHNT and CDR2 is YYREEE (reference sequence). V was clipped by 6 bases and J by 5 bases, with 0 bases between them. The chain's CDR3 is CASNQPQHF. The DNA of the CDR3 is TGTGCCAGCAATCAGCCCCAGCATTTT.

V and J are TRBV18 and TRBJ1-4; D is unclear. The CDR3 runs to 14 residues. Trimming removed 3 bases at V and 3 bases at J, with 8 bases between. The germline V gene encodes CDR1 KGHSH and CDR2 LQKENI. The chain's CDR3 is CASSPPDPNEKLFF. The CDR3 region has the DNA TGTGCCAGCTCACCCCCTGATCCTAATGAAAAACTGTTTTTT.

The rearrangement uses TRBV6-7 and TRBJ1-2, with a possible D match to TRBD1 (6 bases). TRBV6-7 is an ORF; its function is uncertain. This CDR3 has 18 residues. V was cut by 2 bases and J by 3 bases, with 22 bases left in between. CDR3 amino acids: CASSYTRISRGEDYGYTF. The CDR3 DNA follows: TGTGCCAGCAGTTACACGCGGATTTCTAGGGGGGAGGACTATGGCTACACCTTC.